The 20 T cell receptor beta chains reported below all come from one sample, sequenced in a study of OX40 agonist ivuxolimab in advanced cancers. Only in-frame clones appear in the TCRdb table, and some are missing; sequencing was by immunoSEQ multiplex PCR. The profile shows 66,000 or so clones, about four fifths of them singletons. The material was CD4+ or CD8+ T cells sorted from blood, obtained in a trial of the OX40 agonist ivuxolimab. The source is an adult with an advanced solid tumor such as melanoma, head and neck, liver or kidney cancer.

The chain has TRBV20-1 and TRBJ2-1, with D possibly matching TRBD2 (5 bases). The CDR3 extends over 11 amino acids. V lost 6 bases and J 10 bases, leaving 13 bases between the germline ends. Per the germline V gene, CDR1 is DFQATT and CDR2 is SNEGSKA (reference sequence). The CDR3 reads CSARTSLEQFF. CDR3 nucleotide sequence: TGCAGTGCACGTACTAGTTTGGAGCAGTTCTTC.

The chain has TRBV7-9 and TRBJ2-1, with TRBD2 identical over 9 bases. This CDR3 is 15 amino acids long. After removal of 0 bases from V and 9 bases from J, the junction contained 6 bases not matched to a gene. The germline gives CDR1 SEHNR, CDR2 FQNEAQ (reference sequence). CDR3 DNA: TGTGCCAGCAGCTTAGCTGTAGCGGGGGCGAGTGAGCAGTTCTTC. Residues: CASSLAVAGASEQFF.

This chain joins TRBV7-2 and TRBJ2-1; the match to TRBD1 covers 7 bases. In germline, CDR1 is SGHTA, CDR2 FQGNSA. The CDR3 is 14 residues long. V trimming: 1 base; J trimming: 8 bases; junction bases outside the gene matches: 5. This CDR3 is CASSLGQGVYEQFF. In nucleotides, the CDR3 is TGTGCCAGCAGCTTAGGTCAGGGGGTTTATGAGCAGTTCTTC.

V usage is TRBV18 and J usage is TRBJ1-4, with unresolved D. The germline V gene encodes CDR1 KGHSH and CDR2 LQKENI. The CDR3 spans 14 residues. The V and J ends lost 3 bases and 3 bases respectively, with 8 bases between them. The CDR3 sequence is CASSPGVANEKLFF. DNA of the CDR3: TGTGCCAGCTCACCCGGGGTGGCTAATGAAAAACTGTTTTTT.

CDR3: CASSLRQGAGTEAFF. CDR3 sequence (DNA): TGTGCCAGCAGCCTGAGACAGGGGGCTGGGACTGAAGCTTTCTTT. The chain recombines TRBV6-6 with TRBJ1-1; 10 bases align to TRBD1. The CDR3 is made up of 15 amino acids. V shed 6 bases and J 5 bases; nucleotides not matched to a gene: 9. CDR1 and CDR2 (germline): MNHNY, SVGAGI (reference sequence).

This clone was observed once. The chain employs TRBV10-3 and TRBJ2-5, with D possibly being TRBD2 (5 bases). The CDR3 extends over 13 amino acids. The V and J ends lost 2 bases and 4 bases respectively, with 8 bases between them. Germline V gene sequence: CDR1 ENHRY, CDR2 SYGVKD. The CDR3 loop reads CAISEPGRETQYF. CDR3 coding DNA: TGTGCCATCAGTGAGCCGGGGAGAGAGACCCAGTACTTC.

The rearrangement links TRBV7-8 to TRBJ2-7, with a possible D match to TRBD2 (5 bases). V gave up 2 bases and J gave up 2 bases, with 13 bases separating them. The CDR3 is 15 amino acids. Germline CDR1 and CDR2: SGHVS and FQNEAQ. The CDR3 bases are TGTGCCAGCAGCTTATCGAACGTCGGGACCTACGAGCAGTACTTC. Protein: CASSLSNVGTYEQYF.

The chain couples TRBV27 to TRBJ2-3; D gene unclear. This CDR3 has 15 residues. Looked up from germline, CDR1 is MNHEY and CDR2 is SMNVEV (reference sequence). The V gene lost 0 bases and the J gene lost 6 bases, with 13 bases spanning the gap. CDR3 residues: CASSLSRVSRDTQYF. CDR3 DNA sequence: TGTGCCAGCAGTTTATCACGGGTTAGCAGGGATACGCAGTATTTT.

The chain carries TRBV14 and TRBJ2-1; 7 bases align to TRBD1. The CDR3 contains 15 residues. Germline CDR1 reads SGHDN; CDR2 reads FVKESK. V shed 5 bases, J shed 0 bases, and the junction held 4 bases outside the gene matches. CDR3 nucleotides: TGTGCCAGCAGCTACAGGGGCTCCTCCTACAATGAGCAGTTCTTC. Its translation is CASSYRGSSYNEQFF.

The chain uses TRBV9 and TRBJ2-5; 7 bases map to TRBD1. The V segment lost 4 bases and the J segment 5 bases; nucleotides outside the gene matches: 2. This CDR3 contains 12 residues. From germline, CDR1 is SGDLS and CDR2 YYNGEE. In DNA form, the CDR3 reads TGTGCCAGCAGCATACAGGGGGAGACCCAGTACTTC. It specifies CASSIQGETQYF.

This rearrangement joins TRBV7-6 to TRBJ2-1, with D hard to call. The CDR3 runs to 12 residues. Germline V gene lookup returns CDR1 SGHVS and CDR2 FNYEAQ. V lost 6 bases and J lost 7, with 10 bases in between. The CDR3 DNA sequence: TGTGCCAGCAGAAAAACGGGTAATGAGCAGTTCTTC. Translation: CASRKTGNEQFF.

The CDR3 region is CARLKPGTSGGSTGELFF. In DNA form, the CDR3 reads TGCGCCAGATTAAAGCCCGGGACTAGCGGGGGAAGCACCGGGGAGCTGTTTTTT. J is TRBJ2-2 and V is TRBV10-1; 14 bases fit TRBD2. The CDR3 consists of 18 residues. Germline CDR1 reads WNHNN; CDR2 reads SYGVQD (reference sequence). With 9 bases clipped from V and 4 bases from J, the junction kept 13 bases outside the gene matches.

V gene TRBV19 combines with J gene TRBJ2-2, with 14 positions matching TRBD2. This CDR3 spans 18 amino acids. Germline V gene data show CDR1 as LNHDA and CDR2 as SQIVND (reference sequence). V was pared by 1 base and J by 3 bases, with 4 bases of the junction left unmatched. CDR3 protein: CASSIGLAGGRYTGELFF. DNA for the CDR3: TGTGCCAGTAGTATAGGACTAGCGGGGGGGCGGTACACCGGGGAGCTGTTTTTT.

V is TRBV6-6 and J is TRBJ2-7; D is uncertain. V gave up 0 bases and J gave up 8 bases, with 11 bases separating them. Germline lookup yields CDR1 MNHNY and CDR2 SVGAGI (reference sequence). The CDR3 has 13 amino acids. The CDR3 region has the DNA TGTGCCAGCAGTTACTCTCCAGGCGAGCAGCAGTACTTC. It translates to CASSYSPGEQQYF.

V and J are TRBV6-6 and TRBJ2-1, with D possibly matching TRBD1 (6 bases). Germline V lookup: CDR1 MNHNY, CDR2 SVGAGI (reference sequence). The CDR3 contains 14 residues. The V gene lost 5 bases and the J gene lost 5 bases, with 13 bases spanning the gap. The CDR3 loop reads CASSRDISNNEQFF. The CDR3 region has the DNA TGTGCCAGCAGTCGGGACATTTCCAACAATGAGCAGTTCTTC.

The rearrangement uses TRBV6-5 and TRBJ2-3; 10 bases are shared with TRBD2. This CDR3 comprises 15 residues. V was pared by 6 bases and J by 0 bases, with 3 bases of the junction left unmatched. Germline V lookup: CDR1 MNHEY, CDR2 SVGAGI. The CDR3 spells CASRASGGSTDTQYF. The CDR3 region has the DNA TGTGCCAGCAGGGCTAGCGGGGGTAGCACAGATACGCAGTATTTT.

The rearrangement links TRBV27 to TRBJ1-1; TRBD1 is a possible D gene (5 bases). Germline assignment: CDR1 MNHEY and CDR2 SMNVEV (reference sequence). Trimming pared 3 bases from V and 1 base from J, leaving 6 bases between. This CDR3 comprises 13 residues. The CDR3 is CASSFGGNTEAFF. The CDR3, as DNA: TGTGCCAGCAGTTTTGGGGGGAACACTGAAGCTTTCTTT.

The V gene is TRBV18, the J gene TRBJ2-5; D not resolved. Germline CDR1 KGHSH, CDR2 LQKENI. V was pared by 3 bases and J by 1 base, with 9 bases between. This CDR3 comprises 14 residues. The CDR3 DNA is TGTGCCAGCTCACCGGCCGCGGCCCAAGAGACCCAGTACTTC. This sequence encodes CASSPAAAQETQYF.

V usage is TRBV5-1 and J usage is TRBJ2-1, with a weak D call TRBD2 (6 bases). Trimming cost V 0 bases and J 1 base, with 8 bases left between them. The CDR3 consists of 15 residues. CDR1 is SGHRS and CDR2 is YFSETQ in the germline V gene. CDR3 region: CASSLGLASYNEQFF. CDR3 nucleotides: TGCGCCAGCAGCTTGGGGCTAGCGTCCTACAATGAGCAGTTCTTC.

V gene TRBV29-1 combines with J gene TRBJ2-5; D is perhaps TRBD1 (6 bases). Germline-derived CDR1 and CDR2 are SQVTM and ANQGSEA. The CDR3 is 14 residues long. V was clipped by 3 bases and J by 1 base, with 12 bases between them. The CDR3 sequence is CSVDNGQPQETQYF. CDR3 in DNA: TGCAGCGTTGATAATGGACAGCCCCAAGAGACCCAGTACTTC.